The clone carrying this T cell receptor beta chain came up once. TCRdb keeps only in-frame clones here, not all; method: immunoSEQ multiplex PCR. The sample includes about 56,000 clones, 80% to 95% of them seen just once. The data stem from a study of technical replicates of blood from several donors. The length of the CDR3 is 17 residues. The germline CDR1 and CDR2 sequences are SGHRS and YFSETQ. V dropped 0 bases and J dropped 5; count of bases not matched to a gene: 9. This chain uses TRBV5-1 with TRBJ1-3; 9 nucleotides match TRBD1. The receptor was derived from a human donor in good health. Some clones in this sample may be carry-over from other donors' samples. Sequences were obtained from PBMCs. CDR3 bases: TGCGCCAGCAGCTTGGTTGTTTCCGGGACAGGGAGAAACACCATATATTTT. Protein product: CASSLVVSGTGRNTIYF.